Listed here are 25 T cell receptor beta chains from one sample, sequenced in a study of type 1 regulatory T cells. General study results and limits: Compared with non-Tr1 cells, Tr1 cells showed a narrower TCR repertoire.

TCRdb re-derived calls from the reads in MiXCR, one entry per CDR3 protein. Among some 71,000 distinct CDR3 sequences listed, more than 20% were seen once. Their antigen targets remain unknown. The specimen was cultured type 1 regulatory T (Tr1) cells, either the whole culture or a sorted fraction (not recorded which). Receptor source: a human donor in good health.

This clonotype has ten or more counts. The chain is built from TRBV3-1 and TRBJ2-3; weak D call: TRBD2 (6 bases). Trimming shortened V by 4 bases and J by 4 bases, and 18 bases separated the two germline ends. Germline assignment: CDR1 LGHDT and CDR2 YNNKEL (reference sequence). The CDR3 totals 16 residues. The CDR3 DNA reads TGTGCCAGCAGCCCACTTATGGGGCGGGACGCAGATACGCAGTATTTT. Translation gives CASSPLMGRDADTQYF.

The genes are TRBV5-4 and TRBJ2-3, with 13 bases matching TRBD2. Looked up from germline, CDR1 is SGHNT and CDR2 is YYREEE (reference sequence). CDR3 length: 19 residues. J gave up 1 base and V 1 base, and 9 bases lay outside the gene matches. The DNA of the CDR3 is TGTGCCAGCAGCTTGCCCGGACTAGCGGGAGCGGATGGCACAGATACGCAGTATTTT. This gives the protein CASSLPGLAGADGTDTQYF.

This clonotype has only a few counts. The chain uses TRBV5-1 and TRBJ2-7; TRBD2 aligns across 12 bases. V shed 1 base, J shed 3 bases, and the junction held 2 bases outside the gene matches. From germline, CDR1 is SGHRS and CDR2 YFSETQ. The CDR3 is made up of 15 amino acids. The CDR3, as DNA: TGCGCCAGCAGCTTGTTGGGACTAGCGGGCTACGAGCAGTACTTC. Translating it yields CASSLLGLAGYEQYF.

There are a few counts of this clonotype. This CDR3 is CASSEDRGIGRTEAFF. In DNA, the CDR3 is TGTGCCAGCAGTGAGGACAGGGGAATAGGTCGCACTGAAGCTTTCTTT. J is TRBJ1-1 and V is TRBV25-1; 9 positions agree with TRBD1. With 3 bases clipped from V and 4 bases from J, the junction kept 9 bases outside the gene matches. Germline values: CDR1 MGHDK, CDR2 SYGVNS. This CDR3 has 16 residues.

Concerning this clonotype itself: Since the CDR3 does not end with the conserved phenylalanine or tryptophan, this likely comes from a read error. The chain uses TRBV5-1 and TRBJ2-7; TRBD2 might be the D (6 bases). The CDR3 spans 16 residues. V dropped 1 base and J dropped 1 base, with 15 bases sitting between them. Germline-derived CDR1 and CDR2 are SGHRS and YFSETQ. CDR3 DNA sequence: TGCGCCAGCAGCTTGCTCTCCAGCGGAGGGTCCTACGAGCAGTACTCC. This codes for CASSLLSSGGSYEQYS.

The rearrangement uses TRBV27 and TRBJ2-3; TRBD2 agrees at 12 bases. Trimming at V came to 6 bases and at J to 1 base, leaving 14 bases not matched to a gene. The germline gives CDR1 MNHEY, CDR2 SMNVEV (reference sequence). CDR3 length: 19 amino acids. The CDR3 DNA follows: TGTGCCAGCAGCGGAATGGGCCTAGCGGGAGGGGTCGGCACAGATACGCAGTATTTT. Amino acid sequence: CASSGMGLAGGVGTDTQYF.

This chain uses TRBV20-1 with TRBJ2-1; D not resolved. This CDR3 has 12 amino acids. V dropped 3 bases and J dropped 8 bases, with 11 bases sitting between them. Germline assignment: CDR1 DFQATT and CDR2 SNEGSKA (reference sequence). Here the CDR3 DNA reads TGCAGTGCTAGTTTCGTGGGCGATGAGCAGTTCTTC. It codes for CSASFVGDEQFF.

The chain combines TRBV7-2 with TRBJ1-5; no firm D call. CDR1 is SGHTA and CDR2 is FQGNSA in the germline V gene. V was clipped by 0 bases and J by 7 bases, with 7 bases between them. The CDR3 has 13 residues. CDR3: CASSLAMEQPQHF. The CDR3 DNA reads TGTGCCAGCAGCTTAGCTATGGAGCAGCCCCAGCATTTT.

The chain links TRBV5-1 to TRBJ2-7; possible D gene TRBD2, 5 bases. Trimming removed 2 bases at V and 6 bases at J, with 15 bases between. CDR1 and CDR2 (germline): SGHRS, YFSETQ. The length of the CDR3 is 14 residues. In DNA form, the CDR3 reads TGCGCCAGCAGCTTCGACCGGGGTAACGGCGAGCAGTACTTC. Translating gives CASSFDRGNGEQYF. The full variable domain, its missing parts supplied by reference TRBV5-1 and TRBJ2-7, is KAGVTQTPRYLIKTRGQQVTLSCSPISGHRSVSWYQQTPGQGLQFLFEYFSETQRNKGNFPGRFSGRQFSNSRSEMNVSTLELGDSALYLCASSFDRGNGEQYFGPGTRLTVT.

This clonotype was seen a few times. The chain recombines TRBV20-1 with TRBJ2-1; D is unresolved. Germline loops: CDR1 DFQATT, CDR2 SNEGSKA (reference sequence). V was pared by 2 bases and J by 9 bases, with 8 bases between. CDR3 length equals 11 residues. The CDR3 region has the DNA TGCAGTGCTAGACAGGTGCCTGAGCAGTTCTTC. Amino acids: CSARQVPEQFF.

The chain employs TRBV5-1 and TRBJ2-5, with TRBD1 matching over 9 bases. The CDR3 is made up of 15 amino acids. Germline V gives CDR1 SGHRS, CDR2 YFSETQ. The J segment lost 5 bases and the V segment lost 0 bases, leaving 5 bases of the junction unmatched. CDR3 sequence reads: CASSLAGQGIETQYF. DNA for the CDR3: TGCGCCAGCAGCTTGGCAGGACAGGGGATCGAGACCCAGTACTTC.

The chain links TRBV9 to TRBJ1-1, with a tentative D call TRBD1 (5 bases). The V end lost 2 bases, the J end lost 11 bases, and 13 bases lay between the germline ends. CDR1 SGDLS and CDR2 YYNGEE come from the germline V gene. The CDR3 loop spans 12 amino acids. CDR3 region: CASSVGEGQAFF. CDR3 bases: TGTGCCAGCAGCGTGGGGGAAGGGCAGGCTTTCTTT.

The rearrangement uses TRBV11-2 and TRBJ2-5; weak D call: TRBD1 (6 bases). The CDR3 extends over 13 amino acids. Germline CDR1 and CDR2: SGHAT and FQNNGV. V was cut by 5 bases and J by 0 bases, with 7 bases left in between. CDR3 DNA sequence: TGTGCCAGCAGCCAGGGGTACCAAGAGACCCAGTACTTC. This gives the protein CASSQGYQETQYF.

The chain joins TRBV5-1 to TRBJ1-3; 9 positions agree with TRBD1. This CDR3 has 18 amino acids. Germline V gene lookup returns CDR1 SGHRS and CDR2 YFSETQ. V trimming: 0 bases; J trimming: 4 bases; junction bases outside the gene matches: 11. The CDR3 DNA sequence: TGCGCCAGCAGCTTGGCGGGGATACAGGGGGCGCCCGGAAACACCATATATTTT. This translates into CASSLAGIQGAPGNTIYF.

This clonotype was observed at least ten times. The chain links TRBV15 to TRBJ2-7; 8 bases agree with TRBD1. The CDR3 length is 14 residues. Germline loops: CDR1 LNHNV, CDR2 YYDKDF (reference sequence). V gave up 0 bases and J gave up 3 bases; unmatched junction bases: 1. The DNA of the CDR3 is TGTGCCACCAGCAGAGACAGGGGGCTCTACGAGCAGTACTTC. Amino acids: CATSRDRGLYEQYF. Looking up the rest from reference TRBV15 and TRBJ2-7 gives the full variable domain: DAMVIQNPRYQVTQFGKPVTLSCSQTLNHNVMYWYQQKSSQAPKLLFHYYDKDFNNEADTPDNFQSRRPNTSFCFLDIRSPGLGDTAMYLCATSRDRGLYEQYFGPGTRLTVT.

A few counts support this clonotype. The V call is TRBV12-3 or TRBV12-4, the J call TRBJ1-6; 8 bases line up with TRBD1. The length of the CDR3 is 15 residues. The trim removed 4 bases at V and 9 bases at J, leaving 8 bases unmatched. CDR3 sequence: CASSSQGALGSPLHF. The CDR3 nucleotides read TGTGCCAGCAGTTCCCAGGGGGCTTTGGGTTCACCCCTCCACTTT.

The chain employs TRBV2 and TRBJ2-7; D possibly corresponds to TRBD2 (6 bases). The ends were cut back, 7 bases at V and 4 bases at J, with 20 bases in the middle. CDR1 and CDR2 from the germline V gene are SNHLY and FYNNEI. This CDR3 has 15 residues. The CDR3 sequence: CASKLAPSPSYEQYF. CDR3 nucleotides: TGTGCCAGCAAACTAGCCCCTAGCCCCTCGTACGAGCAGTACTTC.

This clonotype was seen a handful of times. The chain joins TRBV28 to TRBJ2-4; the D gene is possibly TRBD2 (6 bases). The CDR3 loop spans 15 amino acids. Germline CDR1 MDHEN, CDR2 SYDVKM. Trimming removed 5 bases at V and 6 bases at J, with 17 bases between. The CDR3 spells CASSPAGGRGNIQYF. Here the CDR3 DNA reads TGTGCCAGCAGTCCAGCGGGCGGGCGGGGAAACATTCAGTACTTC.

V gene TRBV2 combines with J gene TRBJ2-1; the D gene is possibly TRBD1 (6 bases). The CDR3 runs to 11 residues. Germline CDR1 and CDR2: SNHLY and FYNNEI. The CDR3 protein is CAAGADGEQFF. For the CDR3, the DNA is TGTGCGGCAGGGGCAGACGGTGAGCAGTTCTTC.

This clonotype was counted only a few times. V and J are TRBV7-2 and TRBJ1-6; 12 positions agree with TRBD1. In germline, CDR1 is SGHTA, CDR2 FQGNSA. J lost 16 bases, V lost 4 bases, and 11 bases had no gene match. The CDR3 loop spans 15 amino acids. The CDR3 bases are TGTGCCAGCAGCTCTTCCGGGACAGGGGGCTTTCTACTCCACTTT. It translates to CASSSSGTGGFLLHF.

This clonotype has ten or more counts. The chain couples TRBV7-2 to TRBJ2-5; the D call may be TRBD1 or TRBD2 (6 bases each). Deletions cut 5 bases from V and 4 bases from J, with 14 bases between. The CDR3 loop spans 14 amino acids. The V gene's germline CDR1 is SGHTA and CDR2 FQGNSA. The DNA for the CDR3 is TGTGCCAGCAGCCCGTGGGGGGCCGGAGAGACCCAGTACTTC. This gives the protein CASSPWGAGETQYF.

This clonotype has just a few counts. The CDR3 coding sequence is TGCAGTGCTCGGTTTGGTTCCAAAAACATTCAGTACTTC. Its translation is CSARFGSKNIQYF. The chain carries TRBV20-1 and TRBJ2-4; D is uncertain. There are 13 residues in the CDR3. CDR1 and CDR2 (germline): DFQATT, SNEGSKA (reference sequence). V lost 5 bases and J lost 2, with 10 bases in between.

This sequence joins TRBV4-2 and TRBJ2-7; 7 nucleotides align to TRBD2. V trimming: 3 bases; J trimming: 1 base; junction bases outside the gene matches: 6. CDR3 length equals 15 residues. Germline CDR1 LGHNA, CDR2 YNFKEQ. CDR3: CASSQKTSWSYEQYF. In DNA form, the CDR3 reads TGTGCCAGCAGCCAGAAGACTAGCTGGTCCTACGAGCAGTACTTC.

This clonotype has a handful of counts. CDR3 coding DNA: TGTGCCAGCAAACAAAACATTCAGTACTTC. This sequence encodes CASKQNIQYF. The J gene is TRBJ2-4, the V gene TRBV5-8; no reliable D call. Germline values: CDR1 SGHTS, CDR2 YDEGEE. Trimming pared 6 bases from V and 5 bases from J, leaving 3 bases between. The CDR3 loop spans 10 amino acids.

This clonotype was observed at least ten times. The chain couples TRBV20-1 to TRBJ1-2; D unclear. This CDR3 is 11 amino acids long. Trimming took 6 bases from V and 3 from J, leaving 8 bases between them. CDR1 and CDR2 (germline): DFQATT, SNEGSKA (reference sequence). CDR3 DNA sequence: TGCAGTGCACCGGAGTACTATGGCTACACCTTC. This sequence encodes CSAPEYYGYTF.